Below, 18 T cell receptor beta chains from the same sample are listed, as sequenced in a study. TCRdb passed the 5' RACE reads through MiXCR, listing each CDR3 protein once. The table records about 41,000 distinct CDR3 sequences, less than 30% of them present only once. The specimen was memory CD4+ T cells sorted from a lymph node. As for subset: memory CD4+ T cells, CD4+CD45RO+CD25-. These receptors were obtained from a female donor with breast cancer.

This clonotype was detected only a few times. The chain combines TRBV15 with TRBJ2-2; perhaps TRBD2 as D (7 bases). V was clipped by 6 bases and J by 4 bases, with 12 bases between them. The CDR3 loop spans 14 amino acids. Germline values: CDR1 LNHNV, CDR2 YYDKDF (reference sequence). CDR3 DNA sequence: TGTGCCACCAGTTGGGGGGGGGCCACCGGGGAGCTGTTTTTT. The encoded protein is CATSWGGATGELFF.

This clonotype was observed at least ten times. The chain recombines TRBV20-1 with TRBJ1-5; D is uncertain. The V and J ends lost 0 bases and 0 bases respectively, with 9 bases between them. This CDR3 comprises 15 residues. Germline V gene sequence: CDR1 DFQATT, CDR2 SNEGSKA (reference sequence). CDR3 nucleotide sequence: TGCAGTGCTAGAGATGGCCGATATAGCAATCAGCCCCAGCATTTT. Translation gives CSARDGRYSNQPQHF.

CDR3 amino acids: CASSDPGTGGVRPYEQYF. The CDR3, as DNA: TGTGCCAGCAGCGACCCCGGGACAGGGGGCGTCAGGCCCTACGAGCAGTACTTC. The chain uses TRBV11-2 and TRBJ2-7, with 12 positions matching TRBD1. V was pared by 5 bases and J by 2 bases, with 13 bases of the junction left unmatched. This CDR3 is 18 amino acids long. Germline assignment: CDR1 SGHAT and CDR2 FQNNGV.

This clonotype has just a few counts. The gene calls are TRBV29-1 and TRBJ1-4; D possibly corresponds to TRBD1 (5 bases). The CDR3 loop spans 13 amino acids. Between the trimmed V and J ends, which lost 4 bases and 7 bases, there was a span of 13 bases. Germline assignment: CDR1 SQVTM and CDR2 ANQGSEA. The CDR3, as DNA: TGCAGCGTTGTTCAGGGTTTCGGTGAAAAACTGTTTTTT. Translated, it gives CSVVQGFGEKLFF.

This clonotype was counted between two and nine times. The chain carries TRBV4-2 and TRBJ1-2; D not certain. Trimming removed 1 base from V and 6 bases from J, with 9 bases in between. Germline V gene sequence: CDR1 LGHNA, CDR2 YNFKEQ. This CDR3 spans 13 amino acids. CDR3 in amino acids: CASSQGFRDGYTF. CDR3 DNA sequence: TGTGCCAGCAGCCAAGGGTTTCGGGATGGCTACACCTTC.

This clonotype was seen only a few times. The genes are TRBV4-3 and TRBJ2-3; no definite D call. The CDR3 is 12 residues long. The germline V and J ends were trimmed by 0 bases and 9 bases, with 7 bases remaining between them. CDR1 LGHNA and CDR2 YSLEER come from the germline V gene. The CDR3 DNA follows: TGCGCCAGCAGCCAAGAGGGTATCACGCAGTATTTT. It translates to CASSQEGITQYF.

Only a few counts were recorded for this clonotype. This CDR3 reads CSGWGTGADEQYF. As DNA, the CDR3 is TGCAGTGGATGGGGGACAGGGGCAGACGAGCAGTACTTC. The chain recombines TRBV20-1 with TRBJ2-7; 10 nucleotides align to TRBD1. CDR1 and CDR2 from the germline V gene are DFQATT and SNEGSKA (reference sequence). CDR3 length equals 13 residues. V lost 7 bases and J lost 5; bases outside the gene matches: 8.

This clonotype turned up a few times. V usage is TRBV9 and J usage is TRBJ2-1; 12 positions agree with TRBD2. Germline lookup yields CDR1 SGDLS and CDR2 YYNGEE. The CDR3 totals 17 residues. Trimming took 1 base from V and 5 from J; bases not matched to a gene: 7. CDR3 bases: TGTGCCAGCAGCGTATCCAGACTAGCGGGGGAGGACAATGAGCAGTTCTTC. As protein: CASSVSRLAGEDNEQFF. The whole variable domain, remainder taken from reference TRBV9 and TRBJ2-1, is DSGVTQTPKHLITATGQRVTLRCSPRSGDLSVYWYQQSLDQGLQFLIQYYNGEERAKGNILERFSAQQFPDLHSELNLSSLELGDSALYFCASSVSRLAGEDNEQFFGPGTRLTVL.

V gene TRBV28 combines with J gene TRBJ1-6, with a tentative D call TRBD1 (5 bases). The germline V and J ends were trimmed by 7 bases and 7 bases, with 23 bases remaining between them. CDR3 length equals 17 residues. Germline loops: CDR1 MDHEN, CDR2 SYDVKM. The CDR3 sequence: CASTIRLNQGGNSPLHF. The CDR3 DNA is TGTGCCAGCACCATCAGGCTGAACCAGGGTGGGAATTCACCCCTCCACTTT.

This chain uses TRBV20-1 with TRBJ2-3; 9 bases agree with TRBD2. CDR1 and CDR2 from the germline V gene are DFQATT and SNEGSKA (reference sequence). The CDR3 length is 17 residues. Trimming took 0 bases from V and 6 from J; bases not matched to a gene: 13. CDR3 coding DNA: TGCAGTGCTAGAGACCCCCTCGTAGCGGGAGTCGGGGATACGCAGTATTTT. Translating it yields CSARDPLVAGVGDTQYF.

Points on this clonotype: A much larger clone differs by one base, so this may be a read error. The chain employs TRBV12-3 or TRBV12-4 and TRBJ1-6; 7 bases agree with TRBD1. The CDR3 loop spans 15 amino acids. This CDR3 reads CASGLTTGDNSPLHF. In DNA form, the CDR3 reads TGTGCCAGCGGTTTGACTACAGGGGATAATTCACCCCTCCACTTT.

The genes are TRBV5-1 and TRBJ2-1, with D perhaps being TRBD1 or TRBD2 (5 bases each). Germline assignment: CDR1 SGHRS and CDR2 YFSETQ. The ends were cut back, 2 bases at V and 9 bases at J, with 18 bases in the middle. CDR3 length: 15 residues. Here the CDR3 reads CASSLHSARESEQFF. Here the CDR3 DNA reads TGCGCCAGCAGCTTACACAGCGCCAGGGAGTCTGAGCAGTTCTTC.

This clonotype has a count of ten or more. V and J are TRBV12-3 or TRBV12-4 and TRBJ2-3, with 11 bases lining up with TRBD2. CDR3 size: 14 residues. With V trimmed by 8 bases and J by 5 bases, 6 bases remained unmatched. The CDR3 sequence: CASRLAGGLDTQYF. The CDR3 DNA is TGTGCCAGCCGTCTAGCGGGAGGTTTAGATACGCAGTATTTT.

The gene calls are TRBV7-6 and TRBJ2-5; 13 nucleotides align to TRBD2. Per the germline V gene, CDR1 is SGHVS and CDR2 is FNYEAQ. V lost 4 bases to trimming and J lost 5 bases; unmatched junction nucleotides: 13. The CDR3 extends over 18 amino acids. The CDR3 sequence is CASSSRLAGGGLGETQYF. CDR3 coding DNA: TGTGCCAGCAGCTCTAGACTAGCGGGAGGTGGGTTGGGTGAGACCCAGTACTTC.

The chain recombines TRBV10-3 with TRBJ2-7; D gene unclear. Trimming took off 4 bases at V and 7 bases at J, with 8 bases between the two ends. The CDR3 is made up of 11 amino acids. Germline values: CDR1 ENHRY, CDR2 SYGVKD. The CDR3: CAISVSGEQYF. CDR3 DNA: TGTGCCATCAGTGTCTCGGGTGAGCAGTACTTC.

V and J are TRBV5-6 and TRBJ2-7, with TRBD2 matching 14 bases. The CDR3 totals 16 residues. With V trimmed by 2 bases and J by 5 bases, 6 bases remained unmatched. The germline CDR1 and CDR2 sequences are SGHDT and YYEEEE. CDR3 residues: CASSLPTSGRANEQYF. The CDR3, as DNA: TGTGCCAGCAGCTTACCGACTAGCGGGAGGGCCAACGAGCAGTACTTC.

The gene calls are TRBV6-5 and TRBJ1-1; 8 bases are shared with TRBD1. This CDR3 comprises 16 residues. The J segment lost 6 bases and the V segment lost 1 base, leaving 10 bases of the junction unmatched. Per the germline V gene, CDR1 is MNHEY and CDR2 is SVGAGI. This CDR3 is CASSYFTGGGHAEAFF. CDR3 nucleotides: TGTGCCAGCAGTTACTTTACAGGGGGGGGGCACGCTGAAGCTTTCTTT.

CDR3 nucleotide sequence: TGCGCCAGCAGCATTGGACGGGGAGCCCCGGATACGCAGTATTTT. It translates to CASSIGRGAPDTQYF. The chain combines TRBV5-1 with TRBJ2-3; tentative D call: TRBD2 (5 bases). Germline lookup yields CDR1 SGHRS and CDR2 YFSETQ. This CDR3 has 15 amino acids. V lost 4 bases and J 6 bases, leaving 18 bases between the germline ends. Drawing the rest from reference TRBV5-1 and TRBJ2-3, the complete variable domain is KAGVTQTPRYLIKTRGQQVTLSCSPISGHRSVSWYQQTPGQGLQFLFEYFSETQRNKGNFPGRFSGRQFSNSRSEMNVSTLELGDSALYLCASSIGRGAPDTQYFGPGTRLTVL.